These T cell receptor beta chains were read from a single sample in a study of radiation and T cells in renal cell carcinoma. TCRdb's table, derived via immunoSEQ multiplex PCR, lists solely in-frame clones and lacks some. The sample has more than 100,000 clones; more than 75% are singletons. This specimen was blood, taken from a patient whose treatment included radiotherapy and nephrectomy. All receptors derive from an older woman with renal cell carcinoma. Both conserved end residues are part of each CDR3. The order of the fields is V gene, D gene, CDR3 protein. D genes are given only for firm matches.

>TRBV5-4|TRBD1
CASSSFTGVDSPLHF
>TRBV9|.
CASSAGWPTYEQYF
>TRBV28|.
CASRPAERGKGSPLHF
>TRBV5-1|.
CASSSGGGTVTGELFF
>TRBV5-1|TRBD1
CASSLRTGDRTEAFF
>TRBV6-1|TRBD1
CASSTNTGGEAFF
>TRBV19|TRBD2
CASSPGLAGKTQYF
>TRBV7-9|.
CASSSPLGVYNEQFF
>TRBV5-4|.
CASSLVGGRPGSGYTF
>TRBV5-1|.
CASSSQGFSDTQYF
>TRBV5-1|.
CASSLTSLIGETQYF
>TRBV5-6|.
CASSPGQGIQETQYF
>TRBV19|.
CASTGESSYNSPLHF
>TRBV4-2|.
CASSQGAGTPNNEQFF
>TRBV19|TRBD1
CASGQGSRGYTF
>TRBV19|.
CASSIGRVMDTEAFF
>TRBV2|TRBD1
CASLLTGDSPLHF
>TRBV27|TRBD1
CASSLTGGDNSPLHF
>TRBV19|.
CASSKQGANYNEQFF
>TRBV5-1|TRBD1
CASSSGTGSYGYTF
>TRBV19|TRBD1
CASSINHRGLGETQYF
>TRBV5-6|.
CASSLEGGRYQETQYF
>TRBV5-4|.
CASSYGPASNQPQHF
>TRBV6-5|TRBD2
CASAGAGGPSDTQYF
>TRBV10-3|.
CAIRFTGELFF
>TRBV27|.
CASSAGAFGYGYTF
>TRBV12-5|.
CASGFVQGDTGELFF
>TRBV10-2|.
CASSLGPQETQYF
>TRBV30|TRBD1
CAYGRGQGLNYGYTF
>TRBV28|.
CASSSPPGNAEAFF
>TRBV5-1|.
CASSLDGGSNQPQHF
>TRBV7-7|.
CASSPLGQVENTEAFF
>TRBV14|TRBD1
CASRLSGQGEKLFF